Below are 30 T cell receptor beta chains sequenced from a single sample in a study of blood T cells in healthy people across ages. Using a J-beta primer mix together with a sample-barcoded 5' primer, a second PCR was run for roughly 7 to 12 cycles. TCRdb re-called the 5' RACE reads through MiXCR, storing one row per CDR3 protein. The sample yields 800,000 or so distinct CDR3 sequences, 25% seen once. These data were likewise used in another study, on T cells of mothers and their children.

Sequencing input: blood. The receptors here all came from a boy aged 10-17 years in good health.

The chain is built from TRBV27 and TRBJ1-6, with D possibly TRBD1 on 5 matching bases. The V end lost 3 bases, the J end lost 9 bases, and 9 bases lay between the germline ends. There are 13 residues in the CDR3. Looked up from germline, CDR1 is MNHEY and CDR2 is SMNVEV (reference sequence). DNA of the CDR3: TGTGCCAGCAGTTTGGAGGGGATTTCACCCCTCCACTTT. Translating gives CASSLEGISPLHF.

Ten or more counts support this clonotype. This rearrangement joins TRBV12-3 or TRBV12-4 to TRBJ2-3; TRBD2 agrees at 7 bases. Trimming removed 2 bases from V and 1 base from J; junction bases left unmatched: 6. This CDR3 has 16 residues. CDR3 bases: TGTGCCAGCAGTTTATATGGTAGCGGGCGCACAGATACGCAGTATTTT. Translated, it gives CASSLYGSGRTDTQYF.

This clonotype was seen a few times. The chain recombines TRBV5-6 with TRBJ2-2, with 8 bases fitting TRBD1. Germline V gene lookup returns CDR1 SGHDT and CDR2 YYEEEE. This CDR3 spans 20 amino acids. The ends lost 0 bases at V and 3 bases at J; junction bases unmatched: 16. CDR3 protein: CASSLGSFWVGQGHTGELFF. DNA for the CDR3: TGTGCCAGCAGCTTGGGGAGTTTTTGGGTTGGACAGGGTCACACCGGGGAGCTGTTTTTT. The full variable domain, its missing parts supplied by reference TRBV5-6 and TRBJ2-2, is DAGVTQSPTHLIKTRGQQVTLRCSPKSGHDTVSWYQQALGQGPQFIFQYYEEEERQRGNFPDRFSGHQFPNYSSELNVNALLLGDSALYLCASSLGSFWVGQGHTGELFFGEGSRLTVL.

The rearrangement joins TRBV7-9 to TRBJ2-7; unclear D gene. CDR1 and CDR2 (germline): SEHNR, FQNEAQ (reference sequence). V shed 0 bases and J shed 0 bases, with 9 bases lying between them. CDR3 length: 15 amino acids. The CDR3 nucleotides are TGTGCCAGCAGCTTAGCGCTTGGGGTCTCCTACGAGCAGTACTTC. Its protein product is CASSLALGVSYEQYF.

The chain combines TRBV29-1 with TRBJ2-5; D ambiguous. The CDR3 extends over 14 amino acids. Germline lookup yields CDR1 SQVTM and CDR2 ANQGSEA. Trimming took 2 bases from V and 4 from J, leaving 14 bases between them. CDR3 bases: TGCAGCGTTGAAATGGGCCCGCTGGGAGAGACCCAGTACTTC. Its protein product is CSVEMGPLGETQYF.

V gene TRBV24-1 combines with J gene TRBJ1-2; D may be TRBD1 (5 bases). Germline V CDR1 and CDR2: KGHDR, SFDVKD. CDR3 length: 16 amino acids. The V end was cut by 0 bases, the J end by 4 bases, with 14 bases between. The CDR3 DNA reads TGTGCCACCAGTGATTTGTCGGACGGGGACGGCTATGGCTACACCTTC. Translated: CATSDLSDGDGYGYTF.

This chain joins TRBV20-1 and TRBJ2-5; 7 nucleotides agree with TRBD1. The CDR3 totals 13 residues. Per germline, CDR1 DFQATT and CDR2 SNEGSKA (reference sequence). With 1 base clipped from V and 1 base from J, the junction kept 0 bases outside the gene matches. The CDR3 DNA reads as TGCAGTGCTAGAGGACAGGGCCAAGAGACCCAGTACTTC. It translates to CSARGQGQETQYF.

This chain joins TRBV4-3 and TRBJ2-1; D remains ambiguous. The CDR3 runs 15 residues. CDR1 LGHNA and CDR2 YSLEER come from the germline V gene. The ends were cut back, 0 bases at V and 0 bases at J, with 6 bases in the middle. The CDR3 spells CASSQDGYSYNEQFF. The CDR3 nucleotides are TGCGCCAGCAGCCAAGATGGGTACTCCTACAATGAGCAGTTCTTC.

The CDR3 DNA follows: TGTGCCAGCAGTTTAAGGGGCTACACCTTC. Amino acid sequence: CASSLRGYTF. The rearrangement links TRBV12-3 or TRBV12-4 to TRBJ1-2; D is undetermined. The CDR3 runs 10 residues. V lost 2 bases to trimming and J lost 8 bases, with 3 bases between them.

This chain links TRBV20-1 with TRBJ1-2; D is perhaps TRBD1 (6 bases). The germline V and J ends were trimmed by 1 base and 4 bases, with 13 bases remaining between them. This CDR3 comprises 14 residues. Looked up from germline, CDR1 is DFQATT and CDR2 is SNEGSKA (reference sequence). The CDR3 DNA reads TGCAGTGCTAGAGGGGGGCCCGATGGCTATGGCTACACCTTC. Translating it yields CSARGGPDGYGYTF.

J is TRBJ2-6 and V is TRBV20-1, with TRBD1 as a possible D gene (6 bases). CDR3 length equals 14 residues. Trimming shortened V by 5 bases and J by 0 bases, and 8 bases separated the two germline ends. CDR1 is DFQATT, CDR2 SNEGSKA, per germline (reference sequence). The DNA for the CDR3 is TGCAGTGCTCTGGACAGCTCTGGGGCCAACGTCCTGACTTTC. Translated: CSALDSSGANVLTF.

This clonotype was seen a few times. J is TRBJ2-2 and V is TRBV29-1, with D hard to call. Germline CDR1 reads SQVTM; CDR2 reads ANQGSEA. CDR3 length: 12 amino acids. Trimming pared 6 bases from V and 5 bases from J, leaving 10 bases between. The CDR3 region has the DNA TGCAGCGTGGTCTTCGGGACCGGGGAGCTGTTTTTT. Residues: CSVVFGTGELFF.

The CDR3 sequence: CASSNDRGRYEQYF. CDR3 in DNA: TGTGCCAGCAGCAACGACAGGGGAAGGTACGAGCAGTACTTC. This chain connects TRBV6-5 to TRBJ2-5; 8 nucleotides match TRBD1. The assigned J gene may be wrong: the sequence end matches TRBJ2-7 better. The CDR3 extends over 14 amino acids. Germline V gene lookup returns CDR1 MNHEY and CDR2 SVGAGI.

This sequence joins TRBV9 and TRBJ2-5; the D is unclear. The DNA end is a closer match to TRBJ2-1, so the J assignment may be wrong. This CDR3 spans 15 amino acids. Germline-derived CDR1 and CDR2 are SGDLS and YYNGEE. Here the CDR3 DNA reads TGTGCCAGCAGCGACACTGCCCATGGGTTGAATGAGCAGTTCTTC. It translates to CASSDTAHGLNEQFF.

This clonotype showed up just a few times. The chain combines TRBV4-3 with TRBJ2-7, with TRBD2 matching 8 bases. V was clipped by 0 bases and J by 4 bases; unmatched bases: 8. This CDR3 is built from 16 residues. The germline CDR1 and CDR2 sequences are LGHNA and YSLEER. The CDR3 sequence is CASSQDPAGESYEQYF. The CDR3 nucleotides are TGCGCCAGCAGCCAAGACCCAGCGGGAGAGTCATACGAGCAGTACTTC.

The chain employs TRBV2 and TRBJ2-5; D remains ambiguous. The CDR3 spans 12 residues. Germline-derived CDR1 and CDR2 are SNHLY and FYNNEI. V gave up 1 base and J gave up 2 bases, with 2 bases separating them. Here the CDR3 DNA reads TGTGCCAGCAGTGAAGAGCAAGAGACCCAGTACTTC. Protein product: CASSEEQETQYF.

This chain connects TRBV4-2 to TRBJ2-7; 8 nucleotides match TRBD1. This CDR3 comprises 16 residues. The germline V gene has CDR1 LGHNA and CDR2 YNFKEQ. V dropped 1 base and J dropped 3; count of bases not matched to a gene: 8. CDR3 loop: CASSQAQGQGSYEQYF. The CDR3 DNA reads as TGTGCCAGCAGCCAAGCCCAAGGACAGGGTAGCTACGAGCAGTACTTC.

This clonotype was seen more than once but under ten times. The chain combines TRBV1 with TRBJ2-7; TRBD1 reflects the table's D call only, with no check against the DNA. TRBV1 counts as a pseudogene. This CDR3 contains 18 residues. Here the CDR3 DNA reads TGCACCAGCAGCCAAGAAGGAGCCCCGGACGCCCCACTCTACGAGCAGTACTTC. This translates into CTSSQEGAPDAPLYEQYF.

The chain has TRBV5-1 and TRBJ2-7, with a weak D call TRBD1 (5 bases). The CDR3 extends over 12 amino acids. Germline-derived CDR1 and CDR2 are SGHRS and YFSETQ. V dropped 4 bases and J dropped 3 bases, with 8 bases sitting between them. CDR3 protein: CASSMDNYEQYF. The CDR3 DNA is TGCGCCAGCAGCATGGACAACTACGAGCAGTACTTC.

This clonotype was seen more than once but under ten times. The genes are TRBV9 and TRBJ1-4; D unclear. Germline V CDR1 and CDR2: SGDLS, YYNGEE. The CDR3 consists of 15 residues. The V end was cut by 0 bases, the J end by 6 bases, with 12 bases between. CDR3 amino acids: CASSVEGRRHEKLFF. CDR3 nucleotide sequence: TGTGCCAGCAGCGTAGAGGGCCGTCGGCATGAAAAACTGTTTTTT.

The V call is TRBV7-9, the J call TRBJ2-7; D is possibly TRBD2 (5 bases). V lost 3 bases and J lost 5, with 17 bases in between. The CDR3 covers 15 residues. The germline CDR1 and CDR2 sequences are SEHNR and FQNEAQ (reference sequence). The chain's CDR3 is CASSFATLEENEQYF. CDR3 coding DNA: TGTGCCAGCAGCTTTGCAACATTGGAGGAGAACGAGCAGTACTTC.

The rearrangement links TRBV6-4 to TRBJ2-1; D could derive from TRBD1 or TRBD2 (5 bases each). Germline V gene lookup returns CDR1 MRHNA and CDR2 SNTAGT. CDR3 length equals 14 residues. Trimming cost V 4 bases and J 3 bases, with 10 bases left between them. The CDR3 is CASSAEGRYNEQFF. The CDR3 nucleotides are TGTGCCAGCAGTGCCGAGGGACGCTACAATGAGCAGTTCTTC.

V gene TRBV10-3 combines with J gene TRBJ1-4, with D perhaps TRBD1 (5 bases). Germline V gene sequence: CDR1 ENHRY, CDR2 SYGVKD. V was cut by 6 bases and J by 7 bases, with 12 bases left in between. The CDR3 runs 13 residues. CDR3 coding DNA: TGTGCCATCAGCCCGCAGGGTACTGAAAAACTGTTTTTT. Its translation: CAISPQGTEKLFF.

This CDR3 reads CASSPRGRAKNIQYF. The CDR3, as DNA: TGTGCCAGCAGCCCCAGAGGACGGGCCAAAAACATTCAGTACTTC. The rearrangement uses TRBV3-1 and TRBJ2-4; D gene uncertain. From germline, CDR1 is LGHDT and CDR2 YNNKEL (reference sequence). This CDR3 contains 15 residues. Trimming stripped 4 bases from V and 1 base from J, with 11 bases between.

This clonotype has a handful of counts. The chain recombines TRBV28 with TRBJ2-3; D call uncertain. Germline V gives CDR1 MDHEN, CDR2 SYDVKM. CDR3 length: 14 residues. The V end lost 6 bases, the J end lost 0 bases, and 10 bases lay between the germline ends. The CDR3 spells CASSPAESTDTQYF. In nucleotides, the CDR3 is TGTGCCAGCAGCCCGGCGGAGAGCACAGATACGCAGTATTTT.

This clonotype has a single count. The chain recombines TRBV7-2 with TRBJ2-3; D not resolved. CDR3 length equals 12 residues. Germline V gives CDR1 SGHTA, CDR2 FQGNSA. Trimming pared 6 bases from V and 6 bases from J, leaving 10 bases between. The CDR3 reads CASRAGRDTQYF. In DNA form, the CDR3 reads TGTGCCAGCAGAGCCGGCCGGGATACGCAGTATTTT.

A few counts support this clonotype. V and J are TRBV20-1 and TRBJ1-2; D ambiguous. CDR3 length: 16 residues. Trimming left V 1 base short and J 1 base short, with 16 bases between. CDR1 is DFQATT and CDR2 is SNEGSKA in the germline V gene (reference sequence). The DNA of the CDR3 is TGCAGTGCTAGAGGGCAGGAAAAGAACAGTAACTATGGCTACACCTTC. The encoded protein is CSARGQEKNSNYGYTF.

This clonotype was recorded a few times. The J gene is TRBJ1-1, the V gene TRBV10-3; D is ambiguous. The V end was cut by 2 bases, the J end by 6 bases, with 7 bases between. CDR3 length: 12 amino acids. Germline CDR1 is ENHRY and CDR2 is SYGVKD. CDR3 region: CAISEPLAEAFF. Written as DNA, the CDR3 is TGTGCCATCAGTGAGCCCCTCGCTGAAGCTTTCTTT.

The CDR3 loop is CASSASRGLIETQYF. Here the CDR3 DNA reads TGTGCCAGCAGCGCGTCCAGGGGGCTTATTGAGACCCAGTACTTC. V and J are TRBV2 and TRBJ2-5, with 8 bases matching TRBD1. The CDR3 extends over 15 amino acids. V was clipped by 6 bases and J by 5 bases; unmatched bases: 11. Germline V gene data show CDR1 as SNHLY and CDR2 as FYNNEI.

J is TRBJ1-2 and V is TRBV12-3 or TRBV12-4, with a weak D call TRBD1 (6 bases). This CDR3 comprises 15 residues. V dropped 3 bases and J dropped 2 bases, with 13 bases sitting between them. CDR3 sequence: CASSLGGGINYGYTF. The CDR3 DNA reads as TGTGCCAGCAGTTTGGGAGGGGGAATAAACTATGGCTACACCTTC.